This record covers a single T cell receptor beta chain. Its antigen is unidentified. This entry comes from a study of T cell responses to AZD1222 COVID-19 vaccine. Regarding the study as a whole: Donors were largely white British and mainly female; clonal diversity was possibly underestimated.

V was clipped by 2 bases and J by 7 bases, with 6 bases between them. The CDR3 covers 12 residues. The germline V gene encodes CDR1 SGHDT and CDR2 YYEEEE. Libraries were prepared by immunoSEQ multiplex PCR; TCRdb keeps only in-frame clonotypes and omits some of them. Among roughly 120,000 clones listed, roughly 93% were seen once. The material sequenced was peripheral blood, taken 28 days after the second AZD1222 dose. This TCR came from an adult who received the AZD1222 COVID-19 vaccine. The rearrangement uses TRBV5-6 and TRBJ2-2; no definite D call. CDR3 bases: TGTGCCAGCAGCTTCTTCAGCGGGGAGCTGTTTTTT. This sequence encodes CASSFFSGELFF.